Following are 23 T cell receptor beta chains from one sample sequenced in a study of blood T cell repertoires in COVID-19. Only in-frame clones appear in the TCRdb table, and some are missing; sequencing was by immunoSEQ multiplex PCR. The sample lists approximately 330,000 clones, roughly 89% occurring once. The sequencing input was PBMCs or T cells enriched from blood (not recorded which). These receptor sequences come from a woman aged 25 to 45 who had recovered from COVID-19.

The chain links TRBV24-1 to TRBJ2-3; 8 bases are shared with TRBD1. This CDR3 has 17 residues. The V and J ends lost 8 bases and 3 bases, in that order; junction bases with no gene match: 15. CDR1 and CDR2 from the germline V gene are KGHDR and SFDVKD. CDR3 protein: CATTSGLQGDRTDTQYF. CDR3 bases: TGTGCCACCACCTCAGGTTTACAGGGGGATCGTACAGATACGCAGTATTTT.

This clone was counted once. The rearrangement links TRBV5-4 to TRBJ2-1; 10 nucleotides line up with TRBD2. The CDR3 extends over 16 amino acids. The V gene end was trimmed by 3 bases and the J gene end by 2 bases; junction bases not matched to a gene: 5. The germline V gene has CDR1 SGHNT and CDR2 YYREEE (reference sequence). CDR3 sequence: CASSSGLAPTYNEQFF. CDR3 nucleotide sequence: TGTGCCAGCAGCTCGGGACTAGCGCCTACCTACAATGAGCAGTTCTTC.

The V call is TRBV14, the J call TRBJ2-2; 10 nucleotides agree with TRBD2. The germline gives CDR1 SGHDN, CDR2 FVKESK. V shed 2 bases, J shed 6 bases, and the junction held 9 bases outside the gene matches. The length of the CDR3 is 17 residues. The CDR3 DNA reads TGTGCCAGCAGCCAACCAGGGGCTAGCGGGAGAGCCGGGGAGCTGTTTTTT. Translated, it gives CASSQPGASGRAGELFF.

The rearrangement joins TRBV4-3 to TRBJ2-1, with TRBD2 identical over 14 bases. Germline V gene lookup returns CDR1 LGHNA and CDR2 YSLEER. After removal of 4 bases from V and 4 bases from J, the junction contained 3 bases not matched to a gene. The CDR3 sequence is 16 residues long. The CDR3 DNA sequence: TGCGCCAGCAGCCTCGGACTAGCGGGAGGATACAATGAGCAGTTCTTC. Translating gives CASSLGLAGGYNEQFF.

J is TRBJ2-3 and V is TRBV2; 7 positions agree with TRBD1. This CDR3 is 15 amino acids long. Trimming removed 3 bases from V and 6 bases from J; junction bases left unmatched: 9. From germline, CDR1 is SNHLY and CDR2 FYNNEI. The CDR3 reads CASSDRNRGADTQYF. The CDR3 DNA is TGTGCCAGCAGTGACAGGAACAGGGGAGCGGATACGCAGTATTTT. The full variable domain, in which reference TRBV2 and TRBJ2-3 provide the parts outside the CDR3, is EPEVTQTPSHQVTQMGQEVILRCVPISNHLYFYWYRQILGQKVEFLVSFYNNEISEKSEIFDDQFSVERPDGSNFTLKIRSTKLEDSAMYFCASSDRNRGADTQYFGPGTRLTVL.

CDR3 amino acids: CASSYSIGASGNTIYF. CDR3 nucleotide sequence: TGTGCCAGCAGTTACTCGATAGGGGCCTCTGGAAACACCATATATTTT. V usage is TRBV6-5 and J usage is TRBJ1-3, with D tentatively TRBD1 (5 bases). The CDR3 loop spans 16 amino acids. V lost 0 bases to trimming and J lost 0 bases, with 9 bases between them. Germline values: CDR1 MNHEY, CDR2 SVGAGI.

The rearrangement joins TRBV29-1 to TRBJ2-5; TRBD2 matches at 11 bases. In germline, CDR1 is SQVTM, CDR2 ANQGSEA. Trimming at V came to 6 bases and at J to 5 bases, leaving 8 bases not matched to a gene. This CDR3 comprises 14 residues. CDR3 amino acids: CSVLLAGVGETQYF. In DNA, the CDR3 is TGCAGCGTCCTACTAGCGGGAGTCGGGGAGACCCAGTACTTC.

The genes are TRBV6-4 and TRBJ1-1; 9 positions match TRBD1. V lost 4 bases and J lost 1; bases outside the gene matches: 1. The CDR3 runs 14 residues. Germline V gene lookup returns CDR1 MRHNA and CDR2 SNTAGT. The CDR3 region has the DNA TGTGCCAGCAGTGGGACAGGGGAGAACACTGAAGCTTTCTTT. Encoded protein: CASSGTGENTEAFF.

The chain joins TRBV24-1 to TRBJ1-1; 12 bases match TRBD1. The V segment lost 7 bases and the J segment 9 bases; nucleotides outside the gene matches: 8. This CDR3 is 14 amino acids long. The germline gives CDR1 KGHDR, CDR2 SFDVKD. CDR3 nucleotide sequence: TGTGCCACCAGCTCTTCCGGGACAGGGGGCAAAGCTTTCTTT. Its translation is CATSSSGTGGKAFF.

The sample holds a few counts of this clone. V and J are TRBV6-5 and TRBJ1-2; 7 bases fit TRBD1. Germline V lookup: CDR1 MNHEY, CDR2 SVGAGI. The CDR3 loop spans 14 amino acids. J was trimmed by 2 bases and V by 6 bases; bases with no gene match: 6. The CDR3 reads CASRPGQANYGYTF. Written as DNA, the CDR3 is TGTGCCAGCAGACCTGGACAGGCCAACTATGGCTACACCTTC.

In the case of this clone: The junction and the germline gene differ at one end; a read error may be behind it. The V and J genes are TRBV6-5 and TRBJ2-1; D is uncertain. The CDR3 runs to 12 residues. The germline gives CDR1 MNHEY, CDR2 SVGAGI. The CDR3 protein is CASVSKLPPQLF. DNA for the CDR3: TGTGCCAGCGTGTCTAAACTCCCGCCTCAACTCTTC.

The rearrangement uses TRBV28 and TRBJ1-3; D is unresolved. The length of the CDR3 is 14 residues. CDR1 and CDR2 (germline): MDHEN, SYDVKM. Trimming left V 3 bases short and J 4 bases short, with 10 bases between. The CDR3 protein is CASSFPGSGNTIYF. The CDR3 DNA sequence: TGTGCCAGCAGTTTCCCAGGATCCGGAAACACCATATATTTT.

CDR3 loop: CASSFYGSGSGNTIYF. The CDR3 DNA reads as TGCGCCAGCAGCTTTTACGGCAGCGGCTCTGGAAACACCATATATTTT. This chain uses TRBV5-1 with TRBJ1-3; no clear D gene. V was cut by 2 bases and J by 0 bases, with 12 bases left in between. This CDR3 region has 16 residues. In germline, CDR1 is SGHRS, CDR2 YFSETQ.

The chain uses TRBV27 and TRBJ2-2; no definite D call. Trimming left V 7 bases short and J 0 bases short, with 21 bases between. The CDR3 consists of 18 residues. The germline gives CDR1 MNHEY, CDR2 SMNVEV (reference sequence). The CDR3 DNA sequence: TGTGCCAGCACCTTGTTCCCCGTAAGAGAGGCGAACACCGGGGAGCTGTTTTTT. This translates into CASTLFPVREANTGELFF.

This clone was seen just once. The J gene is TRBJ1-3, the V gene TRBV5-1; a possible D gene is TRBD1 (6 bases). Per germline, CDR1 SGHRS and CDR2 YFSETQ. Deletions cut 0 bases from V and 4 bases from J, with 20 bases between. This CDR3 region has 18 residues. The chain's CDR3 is CASSLVQGTFVPGNTIYF. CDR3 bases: TGCGCCAGCAGCTTGGTGCAGGGGACCTTTGTGCCAGGAAACACCATATATTTT.

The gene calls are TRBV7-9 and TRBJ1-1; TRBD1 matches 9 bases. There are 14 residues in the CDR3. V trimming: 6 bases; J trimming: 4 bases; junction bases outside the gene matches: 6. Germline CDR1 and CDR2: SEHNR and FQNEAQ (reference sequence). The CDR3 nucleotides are TGTGCCAGCAGAACAGGGGGCGGGGGCACTGAAGCTTTCTTT. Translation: CASRTGGGGTEAFF.

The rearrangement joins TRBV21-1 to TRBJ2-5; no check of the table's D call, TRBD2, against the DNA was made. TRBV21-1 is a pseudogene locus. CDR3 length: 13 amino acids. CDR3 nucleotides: TGTGCCAGCAGCATGGAGAACCAAGAGACCCAGTACTTC. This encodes CASSMENQETQYF.

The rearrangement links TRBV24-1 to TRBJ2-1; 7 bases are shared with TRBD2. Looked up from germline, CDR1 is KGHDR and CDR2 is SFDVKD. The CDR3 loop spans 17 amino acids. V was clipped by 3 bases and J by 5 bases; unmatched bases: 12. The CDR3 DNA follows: TGTGCCACCAGTGATCCCGCCTGGGCGGGGGTAGACAATGAGCAGTTCTTC. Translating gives CATSDPAWAGVDNEQFF.

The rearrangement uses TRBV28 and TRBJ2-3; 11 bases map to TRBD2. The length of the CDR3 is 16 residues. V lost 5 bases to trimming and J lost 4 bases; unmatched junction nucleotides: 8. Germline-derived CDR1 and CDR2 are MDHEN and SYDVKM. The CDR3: CASSQTSGIYPDTQYF. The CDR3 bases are TGTGCCAGCAGTCAGACTAGCGGGATTTACCCAGATACGCAGTATTTT.

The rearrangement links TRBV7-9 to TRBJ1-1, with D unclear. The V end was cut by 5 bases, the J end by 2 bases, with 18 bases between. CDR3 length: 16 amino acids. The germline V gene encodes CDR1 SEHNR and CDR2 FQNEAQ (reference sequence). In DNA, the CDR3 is TGTGCCAGCAGCCCCACCCAAGACGCGACTAACACTGAAGCTTTCTTT. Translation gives CASSPTQDATNTEAFF.

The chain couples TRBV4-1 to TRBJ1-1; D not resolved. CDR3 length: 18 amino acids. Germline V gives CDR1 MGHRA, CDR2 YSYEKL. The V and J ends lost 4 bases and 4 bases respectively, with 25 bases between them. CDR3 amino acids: CASSPRLVMRPRGTEAFF. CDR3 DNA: TGCGCCAGCAGCCCCAGACTGGTTATGAGGCCCCGGGGCACTGAAGCTTTCTTT.

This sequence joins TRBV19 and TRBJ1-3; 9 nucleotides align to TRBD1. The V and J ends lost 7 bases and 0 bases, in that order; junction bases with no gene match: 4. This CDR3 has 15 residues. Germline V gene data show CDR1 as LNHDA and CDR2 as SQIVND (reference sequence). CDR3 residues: CASTWDRDSGNTIYF. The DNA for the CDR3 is TGTGCCAGTACGTGGGACAGGGACTCTGGAAACACCATATATTTT.

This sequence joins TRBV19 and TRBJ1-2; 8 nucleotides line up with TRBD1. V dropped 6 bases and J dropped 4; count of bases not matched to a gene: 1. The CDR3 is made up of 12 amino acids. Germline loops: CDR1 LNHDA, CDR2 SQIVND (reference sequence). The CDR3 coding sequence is TGTGCCAGTAGCGGACAGGGCTATGGCTACACCTTC. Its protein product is CASSGQGYGYTF.